This TCR beta chain was profiled in a study of OX40 agonist ivuxolimab in advanced cancers. Method: immunoSEQ multiplex PCR; TCRdb's copy keeps in-frame clones and lacks some. The sample shows tens of thousands of clones, roughly 84% of them seen only once. V was clipped by 0 bases and J by 0 bases, with 7 bases between them. The germline V gene encodes CDR1 SGHDT and CDR2 YYEEEE. The CDR3 runs to 15 residues. This clonotype was sampled from an adult with an advanced solid tumor such as melanoma, head and neck, liver or kidney cancer. The sequenced sample was CD4+ or CD8+ T cells sorted from blood, obtained in a trial of the OX40 agonist ivuxolimab. V is TRBV5-6 and J is TRBJ1-5, with D hard to call. The CDR3 is CASSLEGTSNQPQHF. For the CDR3, the DNA is TGTGCCAGCAGCTTGGAGGGTACTAGCAATCAGCCCCAGCATTTT.